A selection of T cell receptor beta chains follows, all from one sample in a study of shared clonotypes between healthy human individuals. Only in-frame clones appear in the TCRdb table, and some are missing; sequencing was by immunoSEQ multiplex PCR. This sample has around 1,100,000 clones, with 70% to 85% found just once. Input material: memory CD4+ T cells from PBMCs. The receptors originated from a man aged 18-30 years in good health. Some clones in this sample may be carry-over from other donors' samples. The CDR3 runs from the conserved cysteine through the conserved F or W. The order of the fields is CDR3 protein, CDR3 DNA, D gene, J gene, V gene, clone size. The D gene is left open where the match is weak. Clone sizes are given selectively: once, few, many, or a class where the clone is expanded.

CDR3aa: CASSSGQGSTDTQYF
CDR3nt: TGTGCCAGCAGCTCGGGACAGGGGTCTACAGATACGCAGTATTTT
d_gene: TRBD1
j_gene: TRBJ2-3
v_gene: TRBV6-6
abundance: .

CDR3aa: CASSVFGSLTDTQYF
CDR3nt: TGTGCCAGCAGCGTATTCGGGTCCCTCACAGATACGCAGTATTTT
d_gene: .
j_gene: TRBJ2-3
v_gene: TRBV9
abundance: .

CDR3aa: CASGNTGELFF
CDR3nt: TGTGCCAGCGGGAACACCGGGGAGCTGTTTTTT
d_gene: .
j_gene: TRBJ2-2
v_gene: TRBV7-3
abundance: .

CDR3aa: CASSSYWGGLEKLFF
CDR3nt: TGTGCCAGCAGCTCATACTGGGGGGGTCTTGAAAAACTGTTTTTT
d_gene: .
j_gene: TRBJ1-4
v_gene: TRBV7-9
abundance: .

CDR3aa: CASSLGGLPNTEAFF
CDR3nt: TGTGCCAGCAGTCTTGGGGGGCTCCCTAACACTGAAGCTTTCTTT
d_gene: .
j_gene: TRBJ1-1
v_gene: TRBV11-2
abundance: .

CDR3aa: CASRSHSIQAPPQHF
CDR3nt: TGTGCCAGCAGATCTCACTCGATACAGGCGCCGCCCCAGCATTTT
d_gene: .
j_gene: TRBJ1-5
v_gene: TRBV21-1
abundance: .

CDR3aa: CSVENGGTDTQYF
CDR3nt: TGCAGCGTTGAAAACGGTGGGACAGATACGCAGTATTTT
d_gene: .
j_gene: TRBJ2-3
v_gene: TRBV29-1
abundance: .

CDR3aa: CASSPLAGSYNEQFF
CDR3nt: TGTGCCAGCTCACCACTGGCGGGCTCCTACAATGAGCAGTTCTTC
d_gene: .
j_gene: TRBJ2-1
v_gene: TRBV18
abundance: .

CDR3aa: CAIRGTSGSGTDTQYF
CDR3nt: TGTGCCATCAGGGGGACTAGCGGGAGTGGTACAGATACGCAGTATTTT
d_gene: TRBD2
j_gene: TRBJ2-3
v_gene: TRBV10-3
abundance: .

CDR3aa: CASSPSGANTGELFF
CDR3nt: TGTGCCAGCAGCCCGTCGGGGGCGAACACCGGGGAGCTGTTTTTT
d_gene: .
j_gene: TRBJ2-2
v_gene: TRBV28
abundance: .

CDR3aa: CASNVRDRDLEQYF
CDR3nt: TGTGCCAGCAATGTAAGGGACAGGGATCTCGAGCAGTACTTC
d_gene: TRBD1
j_gene: TRBJ2-7
v_gene: TRBV27
abundance: .

CDR3aa: CASSPLVRQGGYTF
CDR3nt: TGTGCCAGCTCACCATTGGTTAGACAGGGCGGCTACACCTTC
d_gene: TRBD1
j_gene: TRBJ1-2
v_gene: TRBV18
abundance: .

CDR3aa: CASSVSTNYGYTF
CDR3nt: TGTGCCAGCAGTGTATCAACTAACTATGGCTACACCTTC
d_gene: .
j_gene: TRBJ1-2
v_gene: TRBV6-1
abundance: .

CDR3aa: CASSLRDRGRDGYTF
CDR3nt: TGCGCCAGCAGCCTCCGGGACAGGGGGCGGGATGGCTACACCTTC
d_gene: TRBD1
j_gene: TRBJ1-2
v_gene: TRBV4-1
abundance: .

CDR3aa: CASSVGGLAVDEQFF
CDR3nt: TGTGCCAGCAGCGTAGGGGGACTAGCGGTCGATGAGCAGTTCTTC
d_gene: TRBD2
j_gene: TRBJ2-1
v_gene: TRBV9
abundance: .

CDR3aa: CASSKEGTGNYGYTF
CDR3nt: TGTGCCAGCAGCAAAGAAGGGACAGGGAACTATGGCTACACCTTC
d_gene: .
j_gene: TRBJ1-2
v_gene: TRBV21-1
abundance: .

CDR3aa: CATSRAGRADTQYF
CDR3nt: TGTGCCACCAGCAGAGCGGGAAGGGCCGATACGCAGTATTTT
d_gene: .
j_gene: TRBJ2-3
v_gene: TRBV15
abundance: .

CDR3aa: CATQGSLNTEAFF
CDR3nt: TGTGCCACACAGGGAAGCCTGAACACTGAAGCTTTCTTT
d_gene: .
j_gene: TRBJ1-1
v_gene: TRBV10-3
abundance: few

CDR3aa: CASSLSASGRPYF
CDR3nt: TGTGCCAGCAGTTTATCAGCTAGCGGGAGGCCTTACTTC
d_gene: TRBD2
j_gene: TRBJ2-7
v_gene: TRBV28
abundance: .

CDR3aa: CASSRDFRNEQFF
CDR3nt: TGCGCCAGCAGCCGAGACTTCCGCAATGAGCAGTTCTTC
d_gene: .
j_gene: TRBJ2-1
v_gene: TRBV4-3
abundance: .

CDR3aa: CASSSVETQYF
CDR3nt: TGTGCCAGCAGCTCCGTAGAGACCCAGTACTTC
d_gene: .
j_gene: TRBJ2-5
v_gene: TRBV7-2
abundance: .

CDR3aa: CASPASGTEFYGYTF
CDR3nt: TGTGCCAGCCCCGCCTCCGGGACAGAATTCTATGGCTACACCTTC
d_gene: TRBD1
j_gene: TRBJ1-2
v_gene: TRBV27
abundance: .

CDR3aa: CASSLSTQETQYF
CDR3nt: TGTGCCAGCAGCTTAAGTACCCAAGAGACCCAGTACTTC
d_gene: .
j_gene: TRBJ2-5
v_gene: TRBV7-3
abundance: .

CDR3aa: CASSHTRSYNEQFF
CDR3nt: TGTGCCAGCAGCCACACCAGGTCCTACAATGAGCAGTTCTTC
d_gene: .
j_gene: TRBJ2-1
v_gene: TRBV4-2
abundance: .

CDR3aa: CASRSGPNTEAFF
CDR3nt: TGTGCCAGTCGGTCAGGACCGAACACTGAAGCTTTCTTT
d_gene: .
j_gene: TRBJ1-1
v_gene: TRBV19
abundance: .

CDR3aa: CAWSPITSGQRFF
CDR3nt: TGTGCCTGGAGTCCAATTACAAGCGGGCAAAGGTTCTTC
d_gene: .
j_gene: TRBJ2-1
v_gene: TRBV30
abundance: .

CDR3aa: CASSSRGRELFF
CDR3nt: TGTGCCAGCAGTTCCAGGGGTCGGGAGCTGTTTTTT
d_gene: .
j_gene: TRBJ2-2
v_gene: TRBV28
abundance: few

CDR3aa: CASSSRQGANTEAFF
CDR3nt: TGTGCCAGCAGTTCTCGACAGGGGGCAAACACTGAAGCTTTCTTT
d_gene: TRBD1
j_gene: TRBJ1-1
v_gene: TRBV2
abundance: .

CDR3aa: CASSDRGGGNTEAFF
CDR3nt: TGCGCCAGCAGCGACAGGGGAGGGGGAAACACTGAAGCTTTCTTT
d_gene: TRBD1
j_gene: TRBJ1-1
v_gene: TRBV5-1
abundance: .

CDR3aa: CASSSREANQPQHF
CDR3nt: TGTGCCAGCAGCTCGAGGGAGGCCAATCAGCCCCAGCATTTT
d_gene: .
j_gene: TRBJ1-5
v_gene: TRBV7-9
abundance: few

CDR3aa: CASSPTGGRQPQHF
CDR3nt: TGTGCCAGCTCACCTACAGGGGGCAGACAGCCCCAGCATTTT
d_gene: TRBD1
j_gene: TRBJ1-5
v_gene: TRBV18
abundance: .

CDR3aa: CASSPEGRWTDTQYF
CDR3nt: TGTGCCAGCAGCCCCGAGGGACGTTGGACAGATACGCAGTATTTT
d_gene: .
j_gene: TRBJ2-3
v_gene: TRBV7-3
abundance: once

CDR3aa: CASRRTGDGNQPQHF
CDR3nt: TGTGCCAGCAGAAGGACAGGGGACGGCAATCAGCCCCAGCATTTT
d_gene: TRBD1
j_gene: TRBJ1-5
v_gene: TRBV28
abundance: .

CDR3aa: CASSSSVNEQFF
CDR3nt: TGTGCCAGCAGTTCTAGCGTCAATGAGCAGTTCTTC
d_gene: .
j_gene: TRBJ2-1
v_gene: TRBV28
abundance: .

CDR3aa: CASSPPGTGNTEAFF
CDR3nt: TGTGCCAGCAGCCCCCCAGGGACGGGGAACACTGAAGCTTTCTTT
d_gene: .
j_gene: TRBJ1-1
v_gene: TRBV25-1
abundance: .

CDR3aa: CASSILGPEGAFF
CDR3nt: TGTGCCAGCAGCATACTCGGACCCGAGGGAGCTTTCTTT
d_gene: .
j_gene: TRBJ1-1
v_gene: TRBV5-6
abundance: .

CDR3aa: CASSAGHNEQFF
CDR3nt: TGTGCCAGCAGCGCGGGGCACAATGAGCAGTTCTTC
d_gene: .
j_gene: TRBJ2-1
v_gene: TRBV9
abundance: .

CDR3aa: CASRDQGNTEAFF
CDR3nt: TGCGCCAGCAGGGACCAGGGGAACACTGAAGCTTTCTTT
d_gene: .
j_gene: TRBJ1-1
v_gene: TRBV5-1
abundance: .

CDR3aa: CASRTFSYNEQFF
CDR3nt: TGTGCCAGCAGAACCTTTTCGTACAATGAGCAGTTCTTC
d_gene: .
j_gene: TRBJ2-1
v_gene: TRBV6-1
abundance: .

CDR3aa: CASSLSLGADGYTF
CDR3nt: TGTGCCAGCAGCTTAAGCTTAGGGGCGGACGGCTACACCTTC
d_gene: .
j_gene: TRBJ1-2
v_gene: TRBV7-2
abundance: .

CDR3aa: CASSLAGGTGGNEQYF
CDR3nt: TGTGCCAGCAGCTTAGCGGGCGGGACAGGGGGCAACGAGCAGTACTTC
d_gene: TRBD1
j_gene: TRBJ2-7
v_gene: TRBV7-2
abundance: .

CDR3aa: CASSRGRQETQYF
CDR3nt: TGTGCCAGCTCACGTGGCAGGCAAGAGACCCAGTACTTC
d_gene: .
j_gene: TRBJ2-5
v_gene: TRBV18
abundance: .

CDR3aa: CASSLPAGGVNEQFF
CDR3nt: TGCGCCAGCAGCTTGCCCGCTGGAGGAGTTAATGAGCAGTTCTTC
d_gene: .
j_gene: TRBJ2-1
v_gene: TRBV5-1
abundance: .

CDR3aa: CASSSRRPDQPQHF
CDR3nt: TGTGCCAGCAGCTCCCGACGACCCGATCAGCCCCAGCATTTT
d_gene: .
j_gene: TRBJ1-5
v_gene: TRBV7-8
abundance: .

CDR3aa: CAWGQDFDEQYF
CDR3nt: TGTGCCTGGGGACAGGATTTTGACGAGCAGTACTTC
d_gene: TRBD1
j_gene: TRBJ2-7
v_gene: TRBV30
abundance: .

CDR3aa: CASGGVGELFF
CDR3nt: TGTGCCAGCGGTGGGGTCGGGGAGCTGTTTTTT
d_gene: .
j_gene: TRBJ2-2
v_gene: TRBV7-9
abundance: once

CDR3aa: CASSLGNVQGNTQYF
CDR3nt: TGTGCCAGCAGCTTAGGGAACGTACAAGGGAATACGCAGTATTTT
d_gene: .
j_gene: TRBJ2-3
v_gene: TRBV7-2
abundance: .

CDR3aa: CATHSGRAETQYF
CDR3nt: TGTGCCACCCATAGCGGGAGGGCTGAGACCCAGTACTTC
d_gene: TRBD2
j_gene: TRBJ2-5
v_gene: TRBV10-3
abundance: once

CDR3aa: CASMGTSKDTQYF
CDR3nt: TGTGCCAGCATGGGGACTAGCAAGGATACGCAGTATTTT
d_gene: TRBD2
j_gene: TRBJ2-3
v_gene: TRBV2
abundance: .

CDR3aa: CASSLGTVYEQYF
CDR3nt: TGTGCCAGCAGCTTGGGGACAGTCTACGAGCAGTACTTC
d_gene: .
j_gene: TRBJ2-7
v_gene: TRBV5-6
abundance: .

CDR3aa: CASSEPIGRHTDTQYF
CDR3nt: TGTGCCAGCAGTGAACCAATCGGGAGGCACACAGATACGCAGTATTTT
d_gene: TRBD2
j_gene: TRBJ2-3
v_gene: TRBV25-1
abundance: .